The rows below give T cell receptor beta chains drawn from one sample of a study of T cell responses to AZD1222 COVID-19 vaccine. Measured with immunoSEQ multiplex PCR; TCRdb has only the in-frame clones, and not every one. The sample has over 95,000 clones; approximately 90% are singletons. The sequenced sample was peripheral blood, obtained on day 0 of AZD1222 vaccination. The receptor source for this set is an adult in good health. Each CDR3 is given with its conserved first and last residue. A D gene is named only where the DNA matches it firmly. Expanded clones get a size class; other rows say once, few or many, or leave the size out.

V: TRBV28; D: -; J: TRBJ1-5; size: -; CDR3: CASTSGGALNQPQHF; DNA: TGTGCCAGCACCTCGGGAGGGGCCCTCAATCAGCCCCAGCATTTT
V: TRBV19; D: -; J: TRBJ1-3; size: -; CDR3: CASRATSGNTIYF; DNA: TGTGCCAGTAGAGCCACTTCTGGAAACACCATATATTTT
V: TRBV5-1; D: -; J: TRBJ1-4; size: -; CDR3: CASSTTRGGASGEKLFF; DNA: TGCGCCAGCAGCACAACAAGGGGGGGCGCGTCTGGTGAAAAACTGTTTTTT
V: TRBV2; D: -; J: TRBJ2-2; size: -; CDR3: CASSESTNTGELFF; DNA: TGTGCCAGCAGTGAGTCTACGAACACCGGGGAGCTGTTTTTT
V: TRBV7-6; D: -; J: TRBJ2-3; size: -; CDR3: CASSQFGSSTDTQYF; DNA: TGTGCCAGCAGCCAGTTTGGATCTAGCACAGATACGCAGTATTTT
V: TRBV28; D: TRBD1; J: TRBJ2-3; size: -; CDR3: CASRRTGSTDTQYF; DNA: TGTGCCAGCCGACGGACAGGCAGCACAGATACGCAGTATTTT
V: TRBV7-2; D: -; J: TRBJ2-5; size: -; CDR3: CASSVFGALQETQYF; DNA: TGTGCCAGCAGCGTTTTTGGGGCCCTCCAAGAGACCCAGTACTTC
V: TRBV19; D: TRBD1; J: TRBJ1-3; size: -; CDR3: CASSSGQGASGNTIYF; DNA: TGTGCCAGTAGTTCAGGACAGGGGGCGTCTGGAAACACCATATATTTT
V: TRBV19; D: -; J: TRBJ2-1; size: -; CDR3: CASTLIPYNEQFF; DNA: TGTGCCAGTACTCTGATACCCTACAATGAGCAGTTCTTC
V: TRBV5-1; D: TRBD1; J: TRBJ2-2; size: -; CDR3: CASSLADRGRTGELFF; DNA: TGCGCCAGCAGCTTGGCCGACAGGGGGAGGACCGGGGAGCTGTTTTTT
V: TRBV19; D: TRBD2; J: TRBJ2-3; size: -; CDR3: CASNKRGGPDTQYF; DNA: TGTGCCAGTAATAAACGGGGGGGTCCAGATACGCAGTATTTT
V: TRBV19; D: -; J: TRBJ1-1; size: -; CDR3: CASSMLTNTEAFF; DNA: TGTGCCAGTAGTATGCTCACGAACACTGAAGCTTTCTTT
V: TRBV5-4; D: TRBD1; J: TRBJ1-2; size: -; CDR3: CASSLGTGWSYGYTF; DNA: TGTGCCAGCAGCTTGGGGACAGGGTGGAGCTATGGCTACACCTTC
V: TRBV5-4; D: -; J: TRBJ1-2; size: -; CDR3: CASSQPTGNYGYTF; DNA: TGTGCCAGCAGCCAGCCTACGGGTAACTATGGCTACACCTTC
V: TRBV5-1; D: TRBD1; J: TRBJ1-2; size: -; CDR3: CASSGGQGSVYGYTF; DNA: TGCGCCAGCAGCGGGGGACAGGGTTCTGTCTATGGCTACACCTTC
V: TRBV9; D: -; J: TRBJ2-7; size: once; CDR3: CASSVDNSGRTVYEQYF; DNA: TGTGCCAGCAGCGTAGACAACAGTGGACGAACCGTATACGAGCAGTACTTC
V: TRBV5-4; D: -; J: TRBJ1-4; size: -; CDR3: CASSLGDQGRGNEKLFF; DNA: TGTGCCAGCAGCTTGGGCGATCAGGGTCGGGGTAATGAAAAACTGTTTTTT
V: TRBV7-2; D: -; J: TRBJ1-5; size: -; CDR3: CASSKQGSNQPQHF; DNA: TGTGCCAGCAGCAAACAGGGATCTAATCAGCCCCAGCATTTT
V: TRBV19; D: -; J: TRBJ1-1; size: -; CDR3: CASRGQKENTEAFF; DNA: TGTGCCAGTAGAGGACAAAAAGAGAACACTGAAGCTTTCTTT
V: TRBV9; D: TRBD1; J: TRBJ1-3; size: -; CDR3: CASSGGQGPGNTIYF; DNA: TGTGCCAGCAGCGGGGGACAGGGCCCCGGAAACACCATATATTTT
V: TRBV3-1/TRBV3-2; D: -; J: TRBJ1-1; size: once; CDR3: CASSPQGTEAFF; DNA: TGTGCCAGCAGCCCTCAGGGAACTGAAGCTTTCTTT
V: TRBV25-1; D: -; J: TRBJ1-2; size: -; CDR3: CASSEVLGRSDGYTF; DNA: TGTGCCAGCAGTGAAGTATTGGGACGTAGTGATGGCTACACCTTC
V: TRBV28; D: -; J: TRBJ1-2; size: -; CDR3: CASSSGNTNYGYTF; DNA: TGTGCCAGCAGTTCAGGGAATACTAACTATGGCTACACCTTC
V: TRBV3-1/TRBV3-2; D: TRBD2; J: TRBJ2-2; size: -; CDR3: CATADGRRNTGELFF; DNA: TGTGCCACCGCCGACGGGAGGAGAAACACCGGGGAGCTGTTTTTT
V: TRBV3-1/TRBV3-2; D: -; J: TRBJ2-2; size: once; CDR3: CASTTRGPSNTGELFF; DNA: TGTGCCAGCACCACAAGGGGCCCCTCGAACACCGGGGAGCTGTTTTTT
V: TRBV7-8; D: -; J: TRBJ1-1; size: -; CDR3: CASNPTGGNTEAFF; DNA: TGTGCCAGCAACCCTACTGGGGGGAACACTGAAGCTTTCTTT
V: TRBV2; D: -; J: TRBJ2-2; size: -; CDR3: CASSVPAGGTGELFF; DNA: TGTGCCAGCAGTGTACCAGCAGGAGGGACCGGGGAGCTGTTTTTT
V: TRBV19; D: TRBD1; J: TRBJ1-2; size: few; CDR3: CASSSRQGDGYTF; DNA: TGTGCCAGTAGTTCAAGACAGGGAGATGGCTACACCTTC
V: TRBV30; D: -; J: TRBJ2-1; size: -; CDR3: CAWNAYNEQFF; DNA: TGTGCCTGGAATGCCTACAATGAGCAGTTCTTC
V: TRBV30; D: TRBD1; J: TRBJ1-4; size: -; CDR3: CAWSVGQGALGEKLFF; DNA: TGTGCCTGGAGTGTAGGGCAGGGGGCTCTTGGTGAAAAACTGTTTTTT
V: TRBV5-4; D: TRBD1; J: TRBJ2-3; size: once; CDR3: CASSNPGTDPTDTQYF; DNA: TGTGCCAGCAGCAACCCCGGGACAGATCCCACAGATACGCAGTATTTT
V: TRBV6-2/TRBV6-3; D: -; J: TRBJ1-5; size: -; CDR3: CASSWSTGGLFSNQPQHF; DNA: TGTGCCAGCAGTTGGTCGACCGGGGGGCTTTTTAGCAATCAGCCCCAGCATTTT
V: TRBV12-3/TRBV12-4; D: -; J: TRBJ1-5; size: -; CDR3: CASTTRGQPQHF; DNA: TGTGCCAGCACTACTCGTGGCCAGCCCCAGCATTTT
V: TRBV5-6; D: TRBD1; J: TRBJ2-1; size: -; CDR3: CASSLGQGPYNEQFF; DNA: TGTGCCAGCAGCTTGGGACAGGGGCCCTACAATGAGCAGTTCTTC
V: TRBV9; D: -; J: TRBJ2-1; size: -; CDR3: CASSAGGFASNEQFF; DNA: TGTGCCAGCAGCGCCGGGGGCTTTGCCAGTAATGAGCAGTTCTTC
V: TRBV7-7; D: -; J: TRBJ2-1; size: -; CDR3: CASSWGGGRGNEQFF; DNA: TGTGCCAGCAGCTGGGGAGGGGGAAGAGGTAATGAGCAGTTCTTC